This TCR beta chain was recorded in a study of blood T cell repertoires in COVID-19. Background on the study: T cells, B-cell-depleted T cells, or PBMCs supplied cDNA or gDNA.

Only in-frame clones appear in the TCRdb table, and some are missing; sequencing was by immunoSEQ multiplex PCR. Here the sample spans approximately 46,000 clones, 83% being singletons. The germline V gene encodes CDR1 LGHDT and CDR2 YNNKEL (reference sequence). The CDR3 loop spans 16 amino acids. The J segment lost 0 bases and the V segment lost 3 bases, leaving 5 bases of the junction unmatched. This chain connects TRBV3-1 (or the pseudogene TRBV3-2) to TRBJ1-3, with TRBD1 matching over 7 bases. The sample comprised peripheral blood. The sequence was collected from a human donor in a cohort sampled during active COVID-19. The CDR3 loop reads CASSQLGTASGNTIYF. In DNA form, the CDR3 reads TGTGCCAGCAGCCAGCTCGGGACAGCCTCTGGAAACACCATATATTTT.